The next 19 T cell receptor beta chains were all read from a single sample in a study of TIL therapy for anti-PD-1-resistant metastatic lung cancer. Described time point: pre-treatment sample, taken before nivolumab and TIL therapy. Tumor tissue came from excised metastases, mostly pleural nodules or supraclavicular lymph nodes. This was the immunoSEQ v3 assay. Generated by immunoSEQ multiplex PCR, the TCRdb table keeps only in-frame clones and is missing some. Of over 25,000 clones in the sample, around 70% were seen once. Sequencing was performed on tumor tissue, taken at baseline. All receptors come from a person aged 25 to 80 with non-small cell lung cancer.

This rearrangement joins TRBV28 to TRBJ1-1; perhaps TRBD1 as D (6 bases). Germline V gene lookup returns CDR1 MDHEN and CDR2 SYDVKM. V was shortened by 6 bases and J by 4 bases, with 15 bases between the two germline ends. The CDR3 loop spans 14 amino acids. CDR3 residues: CASSLRGYGTEAFF. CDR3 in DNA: TGTGCCAGCAGCTTAAGGGGGTATGGCACTGAAGCTTTCTTT.

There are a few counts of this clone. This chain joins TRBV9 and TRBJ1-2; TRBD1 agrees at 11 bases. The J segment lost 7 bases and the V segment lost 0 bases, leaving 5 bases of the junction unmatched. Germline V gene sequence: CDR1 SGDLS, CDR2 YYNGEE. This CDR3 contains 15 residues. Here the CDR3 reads CASSVGGQGAGGYTF. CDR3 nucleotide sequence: TGTGCCAGCAGCGTAGGAGGACAGGGGGCAGGTGGCTACACCTTC.

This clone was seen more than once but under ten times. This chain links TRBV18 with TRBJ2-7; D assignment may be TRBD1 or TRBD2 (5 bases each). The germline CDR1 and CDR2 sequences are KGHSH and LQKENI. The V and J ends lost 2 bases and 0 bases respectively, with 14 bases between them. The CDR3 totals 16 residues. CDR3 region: CASSPSGDGHSYEQYF. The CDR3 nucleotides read TGTGCCAGCTCACCAAGTGGGGACGGGCACTCCTACGAGCAGTACTTC.

CDR3 sequence: CASSSVSRDGTYEQYF. The DNA for the CDR3 is TGTGCCAGCAGCAGCGTATCTCGGGACGGCACCTACGAGCAGTACTTC. The rearrangement uses TRBV6-6 and TRBJ2-7; either TRBD1 or TRBD2 may fit D (5 bases each). CDR1 and CDR2 (germline): MNHNY, SVGAGI (reference sequence). With 6 bases removed from V and 2 bases from J, the gap between germline ends came to 20 bases. The CDR3 runs 16 residues.

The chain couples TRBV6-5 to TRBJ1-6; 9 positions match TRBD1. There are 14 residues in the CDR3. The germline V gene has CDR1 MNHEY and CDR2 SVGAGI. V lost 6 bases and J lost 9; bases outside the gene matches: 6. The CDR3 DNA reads TGTGCCAGCAGCACAGGGGGCGCGGTTTCACCCCTCCACTTT. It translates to CASSTGGAVSPLHF.

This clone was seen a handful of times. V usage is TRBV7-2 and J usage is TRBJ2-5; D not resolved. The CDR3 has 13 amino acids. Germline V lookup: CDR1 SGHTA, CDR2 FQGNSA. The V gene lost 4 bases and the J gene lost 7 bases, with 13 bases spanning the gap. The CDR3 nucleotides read TGTGCCAGCAGCTCGCTATGGATGACGACCCAGTACTTC. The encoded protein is CASSSLWMTTQYF. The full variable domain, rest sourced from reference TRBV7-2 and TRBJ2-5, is GAGVSQSPSNKVTEKGKDVELRCDPISGHTALYWYRQSLGQGLEFLIYFQGNSAPDKSGLPSDRFSAERTGGSVSTLTIQRTQQEDSAVYLCASSSLWMTTQYFGPGTRLLVL.

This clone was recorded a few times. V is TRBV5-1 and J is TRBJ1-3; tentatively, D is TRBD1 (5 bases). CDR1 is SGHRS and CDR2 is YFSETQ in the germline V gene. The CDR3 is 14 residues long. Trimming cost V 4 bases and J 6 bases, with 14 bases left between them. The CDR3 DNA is TGCGCCAGCAGCCTCCCTGGGGACGAAAACACCATATATTTT. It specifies CASSLPGDENTIYF.

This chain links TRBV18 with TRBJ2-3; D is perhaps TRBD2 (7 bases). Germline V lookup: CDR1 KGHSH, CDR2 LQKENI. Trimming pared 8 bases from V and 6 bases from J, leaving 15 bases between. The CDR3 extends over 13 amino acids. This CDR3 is CASRRGGEDTQYF. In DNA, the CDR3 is TGTGCCAGCCGTCGAGGGGGGGAGGATACGCAGTATTTT.

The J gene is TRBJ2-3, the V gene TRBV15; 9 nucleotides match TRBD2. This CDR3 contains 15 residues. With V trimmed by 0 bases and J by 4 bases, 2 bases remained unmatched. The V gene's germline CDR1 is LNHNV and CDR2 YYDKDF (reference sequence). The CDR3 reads CATSRDAGGPDTQYF. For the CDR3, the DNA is TGTGCCACCAGCAGAGATGCGGGGGGGCCAGATACGCAGTATTTT.

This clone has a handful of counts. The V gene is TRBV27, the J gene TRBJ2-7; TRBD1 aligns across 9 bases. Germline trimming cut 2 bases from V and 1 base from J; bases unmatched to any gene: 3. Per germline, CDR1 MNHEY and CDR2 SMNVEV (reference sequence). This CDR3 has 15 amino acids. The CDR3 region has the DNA TGTGCCAGCAGTTTAACGGGACAGGGTTCCTACGAGCAGTACTTC. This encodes CASSLTGQGSYEQYF.

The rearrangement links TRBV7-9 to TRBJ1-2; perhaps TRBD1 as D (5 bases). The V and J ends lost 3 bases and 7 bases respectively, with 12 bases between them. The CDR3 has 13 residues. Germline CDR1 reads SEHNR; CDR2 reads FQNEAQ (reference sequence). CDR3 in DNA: TGTGCCAGCAGCTTCTTAGGGGCGGGTGGCTACACCTTC. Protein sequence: CASSFLGAGGYTF.

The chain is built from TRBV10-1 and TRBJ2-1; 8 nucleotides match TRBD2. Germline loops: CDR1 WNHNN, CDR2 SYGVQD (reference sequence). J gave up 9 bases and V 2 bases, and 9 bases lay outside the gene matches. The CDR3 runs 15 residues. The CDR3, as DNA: TGCGCCAGCAGTGAGAGTGACGGGGGGGCCGGTGAGCAGTTCTTC. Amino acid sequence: CASSESDGGAGEQFF.

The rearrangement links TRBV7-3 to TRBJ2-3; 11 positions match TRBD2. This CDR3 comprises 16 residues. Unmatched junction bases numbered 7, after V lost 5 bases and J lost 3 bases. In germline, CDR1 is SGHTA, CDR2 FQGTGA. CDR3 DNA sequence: TGTGCCAGCAGCGCCCTTAGCGGGGGGGTTACAGATACGCAGTATTTT. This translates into CASSALSGGVTDTQYF.

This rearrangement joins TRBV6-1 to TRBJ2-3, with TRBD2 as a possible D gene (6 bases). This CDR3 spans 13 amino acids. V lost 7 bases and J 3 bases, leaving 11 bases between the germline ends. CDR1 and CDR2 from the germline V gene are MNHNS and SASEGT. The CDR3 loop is CASKASETDTQYF. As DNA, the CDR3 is TGTGCCAGCAAGGCTAGCGAGACAGATACGCAGTATTTT.

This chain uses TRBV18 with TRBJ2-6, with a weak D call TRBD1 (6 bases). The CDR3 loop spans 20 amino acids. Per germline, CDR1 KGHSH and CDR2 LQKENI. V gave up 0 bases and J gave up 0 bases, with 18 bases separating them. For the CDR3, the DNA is TGTGCCAGCTCACCACCGAGGGTAGACAGGAACCGCTCTGGGGCCAACGTCCTGACTTTC. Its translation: CASSPPRVDRNRSGANVLTF. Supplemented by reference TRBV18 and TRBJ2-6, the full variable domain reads NAGVMQNPRHLVRRRGQEARLRCSPMKGHSHVYWYRQLPEEGLKFMVYLQKENIIDESGMPKERFSAEFPKEGPSILRIQQVVRGDSAAYFCASSPPRVDRNRSGANVLTFGAGSRLTVL.

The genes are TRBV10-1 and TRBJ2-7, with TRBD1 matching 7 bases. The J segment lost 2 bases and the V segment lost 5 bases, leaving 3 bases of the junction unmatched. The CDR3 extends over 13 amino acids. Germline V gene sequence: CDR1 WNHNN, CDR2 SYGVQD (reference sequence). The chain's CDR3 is CASSLDRTYEQYF. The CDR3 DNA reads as TGCGCCAGCAGTCTGGACAGGACCTACGAGCAGTACTTC.

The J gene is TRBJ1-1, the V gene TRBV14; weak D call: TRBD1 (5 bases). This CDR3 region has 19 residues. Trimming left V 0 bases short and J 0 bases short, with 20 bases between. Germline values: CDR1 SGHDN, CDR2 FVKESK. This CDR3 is CASSQDRMASRGLNTEAFF. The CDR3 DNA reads TGTGCCAGCAGCCAAGATCGTATGGCATCCCGGGGGTTGAACACTGAAGCTTTCTTT.

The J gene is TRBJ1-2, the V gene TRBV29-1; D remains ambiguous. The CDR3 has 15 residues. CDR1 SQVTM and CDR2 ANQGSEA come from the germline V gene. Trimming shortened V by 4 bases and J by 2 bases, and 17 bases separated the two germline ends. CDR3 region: CSVGRASPTNYGYTF. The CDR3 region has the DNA TGCAGCGTTGGTCGGGCTTCCCCAACCAACTATGGCTACACCTTC.

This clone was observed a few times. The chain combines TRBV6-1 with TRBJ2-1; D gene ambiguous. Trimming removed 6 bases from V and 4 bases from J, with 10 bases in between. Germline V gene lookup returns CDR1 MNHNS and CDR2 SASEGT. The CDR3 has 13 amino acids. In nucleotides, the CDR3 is TGTGCCAGCAGCCCCCCCGTGTACAATGAGCAGTTCTTC. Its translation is CASSPPVYNEQFF.